This TCR beta chain was sequenced in a study of blood T cell repertoires in COVID-19. Whole-study context: Sources were T cells, B-cell-depleted T cells, or PBMCs; the material itself was cDNA or gDNA.

Original data processing: Reference gene primers were amplified, and this amplification served to estimate nucleated cell counts. Data came from immunoSEQ multiplex PCR; TCRdb stores just in-frame clones and leaves some out. V and J calls and clone size are as listed in that table; D and trimming were resolved from the DNA. This sample has 120,000 or so clones, with over 75% found just once. This clone turned up a few times. Trimming removed 4 bases from V and 4 bases from J, with 14 bases in between. Germline CDR1 reads SGDLS; CDR2 reads YYNGEE. The CDR3 has 14 residues. Sequencing used peripheral blood. This clonotype was obtained from a woman of 80 years or more with acute or convalescent COVID-19. V gene TRBV9 combines with J gene TRBJ1-2; D gene uncertain. CDR3 residues: CASSSQSYTYGYTF. The CDR3, as DNA: TGTGCCAGCAGCTCACAGTCCTACACCTATGGCTACACCTTC.